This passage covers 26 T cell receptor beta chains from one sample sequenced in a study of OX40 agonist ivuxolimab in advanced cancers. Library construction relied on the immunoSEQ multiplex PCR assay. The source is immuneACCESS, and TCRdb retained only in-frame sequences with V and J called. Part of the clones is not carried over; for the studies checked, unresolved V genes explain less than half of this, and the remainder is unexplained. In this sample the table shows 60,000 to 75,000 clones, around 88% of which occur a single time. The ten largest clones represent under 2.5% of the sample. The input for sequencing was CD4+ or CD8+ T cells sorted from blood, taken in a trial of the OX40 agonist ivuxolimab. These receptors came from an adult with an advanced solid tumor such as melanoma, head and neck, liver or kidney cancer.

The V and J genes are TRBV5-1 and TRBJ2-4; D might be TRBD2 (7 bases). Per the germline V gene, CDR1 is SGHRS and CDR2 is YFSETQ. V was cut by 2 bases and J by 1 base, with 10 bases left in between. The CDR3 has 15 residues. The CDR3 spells CASSFGGAAKNIQYF. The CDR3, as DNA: TGCGCCAGCAGCTTTGGGGGGGCGGCCAAAAACATTCAGTACTTC.

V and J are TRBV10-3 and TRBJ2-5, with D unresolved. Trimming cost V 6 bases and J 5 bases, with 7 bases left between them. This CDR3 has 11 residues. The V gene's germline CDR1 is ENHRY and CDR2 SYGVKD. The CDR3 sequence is CAIRSFETQYF. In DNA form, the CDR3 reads TGTGCCATCAGGAGTTTTGAGACCCAGTACTTC.

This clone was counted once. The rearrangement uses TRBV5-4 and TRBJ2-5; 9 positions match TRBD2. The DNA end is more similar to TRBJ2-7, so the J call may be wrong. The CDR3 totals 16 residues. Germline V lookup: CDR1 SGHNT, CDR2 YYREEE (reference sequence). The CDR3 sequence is CASSLGAGGRSYEQYF. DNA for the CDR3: TGTGCCAGCAGCTTAGGAGCGGGAGGCCGCTCCTACGAGCAGTACTTC.

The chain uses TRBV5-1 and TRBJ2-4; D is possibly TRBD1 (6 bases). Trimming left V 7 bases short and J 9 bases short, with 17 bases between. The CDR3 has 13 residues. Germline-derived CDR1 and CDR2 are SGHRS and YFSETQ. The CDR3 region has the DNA TGCGCCAGCCGCTCAGGGGTTGAAGGCATTCAGTACTTC. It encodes CASRSGVEGIQYF.

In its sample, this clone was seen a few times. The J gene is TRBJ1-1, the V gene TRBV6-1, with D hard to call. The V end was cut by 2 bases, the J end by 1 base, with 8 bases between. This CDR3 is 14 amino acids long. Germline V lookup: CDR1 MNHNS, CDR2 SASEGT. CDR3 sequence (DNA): TGTGCCAGCAGTGAATTGGCGACGAACACTGAAGCTTTCTTT. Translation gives CASSELATNTEAFF.

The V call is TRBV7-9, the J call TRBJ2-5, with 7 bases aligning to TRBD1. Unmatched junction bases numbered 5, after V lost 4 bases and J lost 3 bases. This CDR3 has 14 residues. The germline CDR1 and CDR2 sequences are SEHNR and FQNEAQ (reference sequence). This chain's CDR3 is CASSSRDRKETQYF. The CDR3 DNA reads TGTGCCAGCAGCTCCCGGGACAGAAAAGAGACCCAGTACTTC.

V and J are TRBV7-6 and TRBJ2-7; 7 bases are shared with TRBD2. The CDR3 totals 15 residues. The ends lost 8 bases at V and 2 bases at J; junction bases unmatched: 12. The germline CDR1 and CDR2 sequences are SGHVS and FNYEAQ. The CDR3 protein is CASALWASGTYEQYF. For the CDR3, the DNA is TGTGCCAGCGCTTTATGGGCTAGCGGTACCTACGAGCAGTACTTC.

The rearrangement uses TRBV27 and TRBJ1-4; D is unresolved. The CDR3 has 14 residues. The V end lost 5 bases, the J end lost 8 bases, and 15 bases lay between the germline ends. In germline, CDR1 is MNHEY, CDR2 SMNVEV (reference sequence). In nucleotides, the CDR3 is TGTGCCAGCAGTGGTTCCCCGGGAGCGGAAAAACTGTTTTTT. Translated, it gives CASSGSPGAEKLFF.

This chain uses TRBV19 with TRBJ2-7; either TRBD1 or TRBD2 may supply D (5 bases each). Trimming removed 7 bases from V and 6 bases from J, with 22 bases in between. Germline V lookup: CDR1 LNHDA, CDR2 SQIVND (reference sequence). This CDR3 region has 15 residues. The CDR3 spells CASKVAGTTGGEQYF. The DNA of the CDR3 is TGTGCCAGTAAGGTCGCAGGGACCACCGGTGGCGAGCAGTACTTC.

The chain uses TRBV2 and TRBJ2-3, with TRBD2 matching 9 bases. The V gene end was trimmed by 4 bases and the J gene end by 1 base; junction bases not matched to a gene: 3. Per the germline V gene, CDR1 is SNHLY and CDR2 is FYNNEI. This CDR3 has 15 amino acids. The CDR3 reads CASSVASGGTDTQYF. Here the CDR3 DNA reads TGTGCCAGCAGTGTAGCTAGCGGGGGCACAGATACGCAGTATTTT. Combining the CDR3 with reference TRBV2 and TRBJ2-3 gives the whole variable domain EPEVTQTPSHQVTQMGQEVILRCVPISNHLYFYWYRQILGQKVEFLVSFYNNEISEKSEIFDDQFSVERPDGSNFTLKIRSTKLEDSAMYFCASSVASGGTDTQYFGPGTRLTVL.

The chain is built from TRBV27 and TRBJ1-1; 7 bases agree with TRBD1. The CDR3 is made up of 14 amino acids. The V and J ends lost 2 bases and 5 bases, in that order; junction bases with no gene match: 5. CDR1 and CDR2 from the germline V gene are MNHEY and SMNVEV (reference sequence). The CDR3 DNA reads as TGTGCCAGCAGTTTAACAGGGGTGGGGACTGAAGCTTTCTTT. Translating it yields CASSLTGVGTEAFF.

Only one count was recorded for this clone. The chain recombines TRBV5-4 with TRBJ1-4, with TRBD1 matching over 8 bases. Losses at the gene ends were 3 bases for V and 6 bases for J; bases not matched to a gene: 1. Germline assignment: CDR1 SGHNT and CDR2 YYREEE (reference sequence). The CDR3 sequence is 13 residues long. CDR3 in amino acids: CASSSGQDEKLFF. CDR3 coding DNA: TGTGCCAGCAGCTCGGGACAGGATGAAAAACTGTTTTTT. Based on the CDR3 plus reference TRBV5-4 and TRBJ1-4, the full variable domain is ETGVTQSPTHLIKTRGQQVTLRCSSQSGHNTVSWYQQALGQGPQFIFQYYREEENGRGNFPPRFSGLQFPNYSSELNVNALELDDSALYLCASSSGQDEKLFFGSGTQLSVL.

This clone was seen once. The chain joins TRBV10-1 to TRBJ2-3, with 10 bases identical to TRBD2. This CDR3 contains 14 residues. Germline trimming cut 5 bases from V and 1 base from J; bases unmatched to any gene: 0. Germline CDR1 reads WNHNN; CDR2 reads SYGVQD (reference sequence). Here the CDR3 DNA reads TGCGCCAGCAGTCTAGCGGGAGGCACAGATACGCAGTATTTT. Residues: CASSLAGGTDTQYF.

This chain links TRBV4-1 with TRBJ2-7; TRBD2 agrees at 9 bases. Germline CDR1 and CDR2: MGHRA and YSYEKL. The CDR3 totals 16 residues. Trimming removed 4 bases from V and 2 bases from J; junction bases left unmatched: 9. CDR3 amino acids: CASSPPERLAAYEQYF. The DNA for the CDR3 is TGCGCCAGCAGCCCCCCCGAAAGACTAGCGGCCTACGAGCAGTACTTC.

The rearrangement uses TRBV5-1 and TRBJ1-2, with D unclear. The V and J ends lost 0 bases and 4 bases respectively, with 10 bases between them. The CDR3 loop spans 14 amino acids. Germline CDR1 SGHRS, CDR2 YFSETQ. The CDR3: CASSLVPRLYGYTF. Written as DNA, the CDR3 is TGCGCCAGCAGCTTGGTTCCGCGCCTCTATGGCTACACCTTC. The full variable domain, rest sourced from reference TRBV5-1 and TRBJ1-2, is KAGVTQTPRYLIKTRGQQVTLSCSPISGHRSVSWYQQTPGQGLQFLFEYFSETQRNKGNFPGRFSGRQFSNSRSEMNVSTLELGDSALYLCASSLVPRLYGYTFGSGTRLTVV.

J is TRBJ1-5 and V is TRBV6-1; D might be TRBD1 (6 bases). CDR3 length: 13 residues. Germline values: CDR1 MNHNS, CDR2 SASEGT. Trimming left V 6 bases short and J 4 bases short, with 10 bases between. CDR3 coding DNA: TGTGCCAGCAGCAACAGGGAAAATCAGCCCCAGCATTTT. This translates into CASSNRENQPQHF.

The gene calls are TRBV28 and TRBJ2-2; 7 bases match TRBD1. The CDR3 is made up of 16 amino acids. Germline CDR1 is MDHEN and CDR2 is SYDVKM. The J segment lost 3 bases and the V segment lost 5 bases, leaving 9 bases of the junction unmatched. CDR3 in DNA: TGTGCCAGCAGTAAGCGACAGGGTTTGTACACCGGGGAGCTGTTTTTT. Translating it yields CASSKRQGLYTGELFF.

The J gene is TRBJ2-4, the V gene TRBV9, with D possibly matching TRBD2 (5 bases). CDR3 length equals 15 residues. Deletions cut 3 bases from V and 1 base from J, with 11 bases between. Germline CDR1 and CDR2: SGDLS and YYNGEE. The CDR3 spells CASSAAAEAKNIQYF. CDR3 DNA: TGTGCCAGCAGCGCTGCAGCGGAGGCCAAAAACATTCAGTACTTC. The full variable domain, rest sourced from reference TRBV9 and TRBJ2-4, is DSGVTQTPKHLITATGQRVTLRCSPRSGDLSVYWYQQSLDQGLQFLIQYYNGEERAKGNILERFSAQQFPDLHSELNLSSLELGDSALYFCASSAAAEAKNIQYFGAGTRLSVL.

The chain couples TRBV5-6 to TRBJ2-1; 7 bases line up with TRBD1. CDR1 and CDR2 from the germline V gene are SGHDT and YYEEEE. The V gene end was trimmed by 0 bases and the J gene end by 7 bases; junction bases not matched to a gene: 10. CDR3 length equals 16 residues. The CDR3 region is CASSLVDRAEINEQFF. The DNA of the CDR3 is TGTGCCAGCAGCTTGGTTGACAGGGCGGAAATTAATGAGCAGTTCTTC.

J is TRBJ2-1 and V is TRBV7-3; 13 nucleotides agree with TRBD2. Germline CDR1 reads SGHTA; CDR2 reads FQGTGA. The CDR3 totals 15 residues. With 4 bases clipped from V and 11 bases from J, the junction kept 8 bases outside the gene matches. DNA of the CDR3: TGTGCCAGCAGCTCGGGACTAGCGGGGCCCGGGAAGCAGTTCTTC. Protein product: CASSSGLAGPGKQFF.

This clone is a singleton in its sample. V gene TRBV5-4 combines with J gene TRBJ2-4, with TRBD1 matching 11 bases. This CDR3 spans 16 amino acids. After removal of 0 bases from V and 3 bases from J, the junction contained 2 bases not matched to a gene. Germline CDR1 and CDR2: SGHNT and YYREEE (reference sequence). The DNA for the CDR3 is TGTGCCAGCAGCTTGGGGACAGGGGGCCTCAAAAACATTCAGTACTTC. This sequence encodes CASSLGTGGLKNIQYF.

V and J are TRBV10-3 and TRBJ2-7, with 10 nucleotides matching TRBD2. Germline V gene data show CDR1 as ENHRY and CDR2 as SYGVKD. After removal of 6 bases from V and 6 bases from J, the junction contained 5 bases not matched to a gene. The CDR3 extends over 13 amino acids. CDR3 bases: TGTGCCATCAGGAAGCGGGAGGGGGGCGAGCAGTACTTC. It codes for CAIRKREGGEQYF.

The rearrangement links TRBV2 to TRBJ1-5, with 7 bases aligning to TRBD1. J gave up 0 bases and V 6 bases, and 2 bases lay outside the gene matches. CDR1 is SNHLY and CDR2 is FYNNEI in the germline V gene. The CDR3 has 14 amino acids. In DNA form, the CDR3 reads TGTGCCAGCAGGGACAGGAATAGCAATCAGCCCCAGCATTTT. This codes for CASRDRNSNQPQHF.

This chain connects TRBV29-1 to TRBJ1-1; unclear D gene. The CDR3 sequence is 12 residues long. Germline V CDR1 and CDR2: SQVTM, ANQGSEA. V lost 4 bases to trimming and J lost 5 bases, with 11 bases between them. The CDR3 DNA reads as TGCAGCGTTGTTGGGTACCGGACTGAAGCTTTCTTT. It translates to CSVVGYRTEAFF. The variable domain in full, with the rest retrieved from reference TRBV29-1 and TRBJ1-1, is SAVISQKPSRDICQRGTSLTIQCQVDSQVTMMFWYRQQPGQSLTLIATANQGSEATYESGFVIDKFPISRPNLTFSTLTVSNMSPEDSSIYLCSVVGYRTEAFFGQGTRLTVV.

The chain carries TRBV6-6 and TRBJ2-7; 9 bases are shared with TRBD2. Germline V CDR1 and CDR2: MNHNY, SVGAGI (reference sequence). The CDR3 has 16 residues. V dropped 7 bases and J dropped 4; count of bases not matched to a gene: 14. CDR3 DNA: TGTGCCAGCAATTTGGGGGGCGGGAGGGGCGGTTACGAGCAGTACTTC. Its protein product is CASNLGGGRGGYEQYF.

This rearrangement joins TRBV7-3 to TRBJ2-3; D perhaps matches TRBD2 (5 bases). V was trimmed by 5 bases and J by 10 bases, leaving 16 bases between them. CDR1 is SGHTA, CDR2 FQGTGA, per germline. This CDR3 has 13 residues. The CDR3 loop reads CASSPDRRSPQYF. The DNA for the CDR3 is TGTGCCAGCAGCCCAGACCGGAGGTCGCCGCAGTATTTT.